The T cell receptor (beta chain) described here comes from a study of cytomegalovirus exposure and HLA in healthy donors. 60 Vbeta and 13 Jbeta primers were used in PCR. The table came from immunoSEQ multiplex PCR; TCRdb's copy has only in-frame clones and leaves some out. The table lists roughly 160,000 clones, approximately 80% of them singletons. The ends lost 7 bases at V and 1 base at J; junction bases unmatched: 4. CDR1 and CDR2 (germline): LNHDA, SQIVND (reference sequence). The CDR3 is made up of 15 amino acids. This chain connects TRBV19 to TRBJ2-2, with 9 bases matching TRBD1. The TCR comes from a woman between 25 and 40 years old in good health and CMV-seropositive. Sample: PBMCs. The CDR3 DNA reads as TGTGCCAGTACCAAGGACAGGGGGAACACCGGGGAGCTGTTTTTT. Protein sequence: CASTKDRGNTGELFF.